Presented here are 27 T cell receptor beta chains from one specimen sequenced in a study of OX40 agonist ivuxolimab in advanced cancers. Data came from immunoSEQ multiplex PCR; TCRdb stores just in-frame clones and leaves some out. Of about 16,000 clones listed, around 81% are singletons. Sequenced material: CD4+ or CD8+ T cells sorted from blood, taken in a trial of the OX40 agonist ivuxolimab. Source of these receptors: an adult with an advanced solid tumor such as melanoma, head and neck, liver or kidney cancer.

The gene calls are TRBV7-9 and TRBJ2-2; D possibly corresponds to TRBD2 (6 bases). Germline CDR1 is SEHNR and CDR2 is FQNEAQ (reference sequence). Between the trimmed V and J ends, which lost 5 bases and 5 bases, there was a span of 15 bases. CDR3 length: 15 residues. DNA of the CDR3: TGTGCCAGCAGCCCTAGTACGGGGGTAACCGGGGAGCTGTTTTTT. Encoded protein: CASSPSTGVTGELFF.

The CDR3 region is CSADRSNEQFF. CDR3 sequence (DNA): TGCAGTGCTGACCGGTCAAATGAGCAGTTCTTC. The gene calls are TRBV20-1 and TRBJ2-1; D is unresolved. CDR3 length: 11 amino acids. Germline assignment: CDR1 DFQATT and CDR2 SNEGSKA (reference sequence). V gave up 5 bases and J gave up 7 bases, with 9 bases separating them.

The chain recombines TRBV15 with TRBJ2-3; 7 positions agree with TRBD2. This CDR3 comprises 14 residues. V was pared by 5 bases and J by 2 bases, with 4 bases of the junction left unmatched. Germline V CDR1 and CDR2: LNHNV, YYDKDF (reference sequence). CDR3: CATSGSGSTDTQYF. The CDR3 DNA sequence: TGTGCCACCAGCGGTAGCGGGTCCACAGATACGCAGTATTTT.

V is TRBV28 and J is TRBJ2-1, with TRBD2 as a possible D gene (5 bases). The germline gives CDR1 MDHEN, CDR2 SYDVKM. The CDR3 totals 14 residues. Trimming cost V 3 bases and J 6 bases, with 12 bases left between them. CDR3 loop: CASSFWLAANEQFF. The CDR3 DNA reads TGTGCCAGCAGTTTTTGGCTAGCAGCCAATGAGCAGTTCTTC. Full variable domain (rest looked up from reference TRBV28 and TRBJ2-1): DVKVTQSSRYLVKRTGEKVFLECVQDMDHENMFWYRQDPGLGLRLIYFSYDVKMKEKGDIPEGYSVSREKKERFSLILESASTNQTSMYLCASSFWLAANEQFFGPGTRLTVL.

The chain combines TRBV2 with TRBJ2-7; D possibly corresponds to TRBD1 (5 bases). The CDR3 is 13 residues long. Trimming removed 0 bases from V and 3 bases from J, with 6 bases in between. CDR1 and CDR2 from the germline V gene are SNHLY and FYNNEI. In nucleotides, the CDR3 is TGTGCCAGCAGTGAAGCGGGGCACTACGAGCAGTACTTC. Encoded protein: CASSEAGHYEQYF.

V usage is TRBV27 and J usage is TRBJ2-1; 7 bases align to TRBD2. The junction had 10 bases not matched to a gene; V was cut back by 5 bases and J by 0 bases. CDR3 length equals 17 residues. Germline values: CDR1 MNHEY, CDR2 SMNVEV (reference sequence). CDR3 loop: CASSPPTSHRSYNEQFF. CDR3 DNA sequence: TGTGCCAGCAGTCCCCCGACTAGCCACCGCTCCTACAATGAGCAGTTCTTC.

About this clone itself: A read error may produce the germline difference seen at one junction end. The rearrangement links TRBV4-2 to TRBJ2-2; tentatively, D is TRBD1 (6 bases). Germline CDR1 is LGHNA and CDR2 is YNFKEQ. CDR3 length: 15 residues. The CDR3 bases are TGTGCCAGCAGCCACCCAGGGGCGAATACCGGGGAGCTGTTTTTT. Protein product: CASSHPGANTGELFF.

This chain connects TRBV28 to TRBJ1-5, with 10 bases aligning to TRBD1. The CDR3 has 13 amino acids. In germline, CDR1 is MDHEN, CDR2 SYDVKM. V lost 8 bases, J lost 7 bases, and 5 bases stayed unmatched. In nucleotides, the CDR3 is TGTGCCAGCGGGACAGGGGTGAGCCAGCCCCAGCATTTT. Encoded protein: CASGTGVSQPQHF.

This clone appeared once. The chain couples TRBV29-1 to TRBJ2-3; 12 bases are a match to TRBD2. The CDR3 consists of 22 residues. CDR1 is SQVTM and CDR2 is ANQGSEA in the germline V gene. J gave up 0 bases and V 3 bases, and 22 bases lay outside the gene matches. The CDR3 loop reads CSVDNLAGGPIDYLTSTDTQYF. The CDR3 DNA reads TGCAGCGTTGATAATCTAGCGGGAGGGCCTATCGACTATTTGACTAGCACAGATACGCAGTATTTT.

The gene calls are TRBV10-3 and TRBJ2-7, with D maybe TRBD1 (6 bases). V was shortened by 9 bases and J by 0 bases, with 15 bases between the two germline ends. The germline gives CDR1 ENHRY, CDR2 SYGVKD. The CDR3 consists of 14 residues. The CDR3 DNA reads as TGTGCCATTCTGGACAGCAAAACCTCCTACGAGCAGTACTTC. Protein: CAILDSKTSYEQYF.

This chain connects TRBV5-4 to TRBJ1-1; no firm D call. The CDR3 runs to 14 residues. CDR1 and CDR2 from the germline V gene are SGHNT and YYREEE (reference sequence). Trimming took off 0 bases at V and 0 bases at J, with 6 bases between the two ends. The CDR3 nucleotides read TGTGCCAGCAGCTTGGGGGGAATGAACACTGAAGCTTTCTTT. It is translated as CASSLGGMNTEAFF.

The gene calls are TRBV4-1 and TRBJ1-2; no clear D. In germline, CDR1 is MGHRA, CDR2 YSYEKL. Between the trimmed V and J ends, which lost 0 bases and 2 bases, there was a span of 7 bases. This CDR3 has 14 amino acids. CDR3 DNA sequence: TGCGCCAGCAGCCAAGATTACACAAACTATGGCTACACCTTC. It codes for CASSQDYTNYGYTF.

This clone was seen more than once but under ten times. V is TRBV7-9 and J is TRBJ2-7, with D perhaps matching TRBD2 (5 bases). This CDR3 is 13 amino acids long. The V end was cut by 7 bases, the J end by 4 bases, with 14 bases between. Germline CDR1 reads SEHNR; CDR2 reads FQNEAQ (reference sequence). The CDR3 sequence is CASTGLGGYEQYF. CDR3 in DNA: TGTGCCAGCACGGGGTTGGGTGGATACGAGCAGTACTTC. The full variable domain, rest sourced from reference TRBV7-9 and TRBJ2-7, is DTGVSQNPRHKITKRGQNVTFRCDPISEHNRLYWYRQTLGQGPEFLTYFQNEAQLEKSRLLSDRFSAERPKGSFSTLEIQRTEQGDSAMYLCASTGLGGYEQYFGPGTRLTVT.

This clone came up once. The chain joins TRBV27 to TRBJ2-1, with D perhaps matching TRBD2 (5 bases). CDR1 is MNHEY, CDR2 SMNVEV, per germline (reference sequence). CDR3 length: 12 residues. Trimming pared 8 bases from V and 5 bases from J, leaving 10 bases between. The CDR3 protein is CASWERHNEQFF. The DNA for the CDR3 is TGTGCCAGCTGGGAGCGGCACAATGAGCAGTTCTTC.

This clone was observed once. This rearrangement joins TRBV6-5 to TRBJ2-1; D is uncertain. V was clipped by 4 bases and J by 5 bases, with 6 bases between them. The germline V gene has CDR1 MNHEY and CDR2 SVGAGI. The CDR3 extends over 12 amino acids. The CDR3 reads CASSSGNNEQFF. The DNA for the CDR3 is TGTGCCAGCAGTTCCGGTAACAATGAGCAGTTCTTC.

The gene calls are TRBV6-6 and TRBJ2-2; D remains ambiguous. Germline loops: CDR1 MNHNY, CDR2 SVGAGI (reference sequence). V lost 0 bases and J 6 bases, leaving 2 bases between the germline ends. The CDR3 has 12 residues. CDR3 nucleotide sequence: TGTGCCAGCAGTTACTCCGCCGGGGAGCTGTTTTTT. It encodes CASSYSAGELFF.

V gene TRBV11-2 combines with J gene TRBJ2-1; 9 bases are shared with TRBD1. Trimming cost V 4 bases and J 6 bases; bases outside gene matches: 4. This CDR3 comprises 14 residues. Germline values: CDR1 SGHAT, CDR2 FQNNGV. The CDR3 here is CASSSWTGVNEQFF. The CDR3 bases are TGTGCCAGCAGCTCCTGGACAGGGGTCAATGAGCAGTTCTTC.

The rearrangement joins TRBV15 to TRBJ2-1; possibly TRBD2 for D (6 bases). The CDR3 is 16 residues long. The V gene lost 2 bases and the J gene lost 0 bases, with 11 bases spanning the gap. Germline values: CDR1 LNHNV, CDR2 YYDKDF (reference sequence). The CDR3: CATSRTRENSYNEQFF. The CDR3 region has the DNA TGTGCCACCAGCAGAACCCGGGAGAACTCCTACAATGAGCAGTTCTTC.

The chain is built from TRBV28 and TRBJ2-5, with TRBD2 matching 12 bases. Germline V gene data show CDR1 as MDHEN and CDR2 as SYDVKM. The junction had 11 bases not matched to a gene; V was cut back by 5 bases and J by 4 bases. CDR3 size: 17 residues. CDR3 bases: TGTGCCAGCAGTCCACGACTAGCGGGGGTTATCGGAGAGACCCAGTACTTC. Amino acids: CASSPRLAGVIGETQYF.

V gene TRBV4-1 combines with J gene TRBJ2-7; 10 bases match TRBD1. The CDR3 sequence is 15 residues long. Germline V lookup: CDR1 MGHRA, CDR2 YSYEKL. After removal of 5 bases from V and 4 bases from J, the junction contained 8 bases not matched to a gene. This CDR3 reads CASSSSGTGVYEQYF. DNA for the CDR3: TGCGCCAGCAGCTCATCCGGGACAGGGGTGTACGAGCAGTACTTC.

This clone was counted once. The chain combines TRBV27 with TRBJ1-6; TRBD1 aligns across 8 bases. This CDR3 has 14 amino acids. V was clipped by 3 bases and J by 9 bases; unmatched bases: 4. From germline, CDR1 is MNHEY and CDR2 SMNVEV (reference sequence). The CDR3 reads CASSFQGAASPLHF. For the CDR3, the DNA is TGTGCCAGCAGTTTTCAGGGGGCGGCTTCACCCCTCCACTTT.

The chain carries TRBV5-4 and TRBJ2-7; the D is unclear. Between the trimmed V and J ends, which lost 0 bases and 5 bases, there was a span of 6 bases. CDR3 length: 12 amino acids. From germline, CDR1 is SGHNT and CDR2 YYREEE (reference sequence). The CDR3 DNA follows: TGTGCCAGCAGCTTGGTGGGGAACGAGCAGTACTTC. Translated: CASSLVGNEQYF.

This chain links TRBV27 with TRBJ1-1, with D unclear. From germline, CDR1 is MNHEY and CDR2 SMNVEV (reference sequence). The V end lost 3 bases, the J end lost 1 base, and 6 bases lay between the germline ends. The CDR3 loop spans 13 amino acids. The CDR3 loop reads CASSFIANTEAFF. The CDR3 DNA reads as TGTGCCAGCAGTTTTATTGCGAACACTGAAGCTTTCTTT.

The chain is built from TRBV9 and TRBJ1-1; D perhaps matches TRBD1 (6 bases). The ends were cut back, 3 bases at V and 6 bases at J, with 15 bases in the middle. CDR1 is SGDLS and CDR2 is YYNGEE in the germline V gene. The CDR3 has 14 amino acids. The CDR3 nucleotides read TGTGCCAGCAGCGCCTCCCCGGGGGCACCTGAAGCTTTCTTT. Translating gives CASSASPGAPEAFF.

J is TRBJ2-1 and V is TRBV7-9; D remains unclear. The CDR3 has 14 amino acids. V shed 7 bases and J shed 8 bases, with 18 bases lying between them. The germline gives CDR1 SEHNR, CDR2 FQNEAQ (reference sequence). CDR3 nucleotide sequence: TGTGCCAGCACCCCAATTTACTCGGACCATGAGCAGTTCTTC. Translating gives CASTPIYSDHEQFF.

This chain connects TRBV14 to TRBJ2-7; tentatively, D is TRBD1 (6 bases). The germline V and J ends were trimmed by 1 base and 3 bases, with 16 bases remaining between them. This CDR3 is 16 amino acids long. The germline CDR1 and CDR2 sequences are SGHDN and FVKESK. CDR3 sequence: CASSQAFTGIFYEQYF. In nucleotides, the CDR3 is TGTGCCAGCAGCCAAGCATTCACAGGGATTTTCTACGAGCAGTACTTC. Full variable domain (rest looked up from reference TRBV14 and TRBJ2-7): EAGVTQFPSHSVIEKGQTVTLRCDPISGHDNLYWYRRVMGKEIKFLLHFVKESKQDESGMPNNRFLAERTGGTYSTLKVQPAELEDSGVYFCASSQAFTGIFYEQYFGPGTRLTVT.

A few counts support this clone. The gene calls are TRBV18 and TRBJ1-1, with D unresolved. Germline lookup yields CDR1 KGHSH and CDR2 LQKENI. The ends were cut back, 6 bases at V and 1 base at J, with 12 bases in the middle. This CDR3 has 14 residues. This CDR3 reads CASSLLSGNTEAFF. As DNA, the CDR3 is TGTGCCAGCTCCCTTCTTTCAGGGAACACTGAAGCTTTCTTT. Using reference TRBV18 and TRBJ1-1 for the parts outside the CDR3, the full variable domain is NAGVMQNPRHLVRRRGQEARLRCSPMKGHSHVYWYRQLPEEGLKFMVYLQKENIIDESGMPKERFSAEFPKEGPSILRIQQVVRGDSAAYFCASSLLSGNTEAFFGQGTRLTVV.